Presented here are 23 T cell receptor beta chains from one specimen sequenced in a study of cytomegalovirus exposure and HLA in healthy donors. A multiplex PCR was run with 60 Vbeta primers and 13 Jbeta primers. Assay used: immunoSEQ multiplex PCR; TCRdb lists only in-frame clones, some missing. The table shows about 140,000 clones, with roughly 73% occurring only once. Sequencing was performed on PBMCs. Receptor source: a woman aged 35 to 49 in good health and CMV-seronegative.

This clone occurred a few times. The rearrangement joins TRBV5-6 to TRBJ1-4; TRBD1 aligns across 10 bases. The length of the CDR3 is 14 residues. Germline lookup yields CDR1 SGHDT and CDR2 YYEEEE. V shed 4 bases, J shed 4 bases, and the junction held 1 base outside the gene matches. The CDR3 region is CASSRTGGNEKLFF. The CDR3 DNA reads TGTGCCAGCAGCCGGACAGGGGGTAATGAAAAACTGTTTTTT.

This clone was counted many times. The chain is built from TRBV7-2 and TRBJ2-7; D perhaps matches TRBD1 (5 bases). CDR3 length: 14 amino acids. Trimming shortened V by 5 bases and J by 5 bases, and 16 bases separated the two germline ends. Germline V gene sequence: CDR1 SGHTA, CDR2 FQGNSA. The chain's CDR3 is CASSTKRQRNEQYV. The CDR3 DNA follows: TGTGCCAGCAGCACGAAACGACAGCGAAACGAGCAGTACGTC.

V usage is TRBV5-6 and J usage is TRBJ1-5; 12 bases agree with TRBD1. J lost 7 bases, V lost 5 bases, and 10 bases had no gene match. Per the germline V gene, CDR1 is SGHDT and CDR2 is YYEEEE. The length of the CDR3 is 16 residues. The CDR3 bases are TGTGCCAGCAGTCGGGACAGGGGGCTTGGTGGGCAGCCCCAGCATTTT. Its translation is CASSRDRGLGGQPQHF.

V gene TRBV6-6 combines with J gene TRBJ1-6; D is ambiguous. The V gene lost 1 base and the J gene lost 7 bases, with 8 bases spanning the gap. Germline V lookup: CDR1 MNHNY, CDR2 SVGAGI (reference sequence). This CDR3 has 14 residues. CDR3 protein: CASSYFRRNSPLHF. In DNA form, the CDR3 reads TGTGCCAGCAGTTACTTCCGCAGAAATTCACCCCTCCACTTT.

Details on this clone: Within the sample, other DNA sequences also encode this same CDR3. The CDR3 reads CASSLASWTGGEKLFF. The DNA for the CDR3 is TGTGCCAGCAGCTTGGCCTCGTGGACAGGAGGTGAAAAACTGTTTTTT. This sequence joins TRBV5-6 and TRBJ1-4; TRBD1 matches 7 bases. The CDR3 length is 16 residues. Unmatched junction bases numbered 9, after V lost 0 bases and J lost 7 bases. Looked up from germline, CDR1 is SGHDT and CDR2 is YYEEEE.

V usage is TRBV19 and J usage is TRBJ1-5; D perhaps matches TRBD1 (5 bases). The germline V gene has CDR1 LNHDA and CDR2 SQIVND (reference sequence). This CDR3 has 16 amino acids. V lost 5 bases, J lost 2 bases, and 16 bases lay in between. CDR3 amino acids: CASSGGGGGGNQPQHF. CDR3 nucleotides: TGTGCCAGTAGTGGTGGCGGCGGGGGGGGCAATCAGCCCCAGCATTTT.

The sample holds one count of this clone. CDR3 bases: TGCAGCGTTGAGGCACGGGGGGGCTCCTACAATGAGCAGTTCTTC. Translating it yields CSVEARGGSYNEQFF. The J gene is TRBJ2-1, the V gene TRBV29-1; TRBD2 matches at 8 bases. Germline loops: CDR1 SQVTM, CDR2 ANQGSEA. The CDR3 contains 15 residues. V dropped 3 bases and J dropped 0; count of bases not matched to a gene: 4.

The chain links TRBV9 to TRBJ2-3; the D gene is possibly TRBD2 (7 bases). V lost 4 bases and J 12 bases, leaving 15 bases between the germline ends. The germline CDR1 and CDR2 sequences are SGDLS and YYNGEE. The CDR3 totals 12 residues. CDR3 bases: TGTGCCAGCAGCCACGGCGGGGGCTACCAGTATTTT. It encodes CASSHGGGYQYF.

CDR3 sequence (DNA): TGTGCCAGCAGTGTAGAGCAGGGGGACACTGAAGCTTTCTTT. It encodes CASSVEQGDTEAFF. The J gene is TRBJ1-1, the V gene TRBV2; 7 bases fit TRBD1. J was trimmed by 3 bases and V by 4 bases; bases with no gene match: 5. CDR1 and CDR2 from the germline V gene are SNHLY and FYNNEI. The CDR3 is made up of 14 amino acids.

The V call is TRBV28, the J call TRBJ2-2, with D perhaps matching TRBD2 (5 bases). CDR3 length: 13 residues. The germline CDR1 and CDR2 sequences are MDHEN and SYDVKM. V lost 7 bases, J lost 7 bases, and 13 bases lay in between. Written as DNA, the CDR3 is TGTGCCAGCACGGACCCCGGAGGCGGGGAGCTGTTTTTT. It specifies CASTDPGGGELFF.

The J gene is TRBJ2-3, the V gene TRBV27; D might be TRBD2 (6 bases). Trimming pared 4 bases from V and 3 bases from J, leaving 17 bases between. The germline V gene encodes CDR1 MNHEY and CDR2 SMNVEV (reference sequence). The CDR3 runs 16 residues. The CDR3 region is CASSSTLGGWTDTQYF. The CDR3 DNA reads TGTGCCAGCAGTTCCACCCTCGGGGGATGGACAGATACGCAGTATTTT.

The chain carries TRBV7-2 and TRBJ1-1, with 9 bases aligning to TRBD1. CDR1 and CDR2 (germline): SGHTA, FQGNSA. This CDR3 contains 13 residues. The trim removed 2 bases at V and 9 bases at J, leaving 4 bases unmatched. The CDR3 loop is CASSLRTGDQAFF. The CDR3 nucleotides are TGTGCCAGCAGCTTAAGGACAGGGGATCAAGCTTTCTTT.

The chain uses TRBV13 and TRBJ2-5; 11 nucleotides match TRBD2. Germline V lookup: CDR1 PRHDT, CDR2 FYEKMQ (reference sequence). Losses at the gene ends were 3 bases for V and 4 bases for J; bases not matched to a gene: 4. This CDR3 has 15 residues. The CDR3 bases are TGTGCCAGCAGCTTTAGCGGGGGGGCCGTAGAGACCCAGTACTTC. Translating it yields CASSFSGGAVETQYF.

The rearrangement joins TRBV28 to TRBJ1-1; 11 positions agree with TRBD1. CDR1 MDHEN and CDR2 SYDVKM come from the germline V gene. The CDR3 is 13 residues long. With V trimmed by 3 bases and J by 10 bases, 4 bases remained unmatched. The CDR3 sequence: CASSLDRGRGAFF. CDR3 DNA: TGTGCCAGCAGTTTGGACAGGGGGCGCGGAGCTTTCTTT.

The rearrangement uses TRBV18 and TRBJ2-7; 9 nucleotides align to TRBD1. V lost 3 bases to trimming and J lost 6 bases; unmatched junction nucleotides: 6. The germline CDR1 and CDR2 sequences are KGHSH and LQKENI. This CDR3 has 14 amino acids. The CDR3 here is CASSPDRGYLEQYF. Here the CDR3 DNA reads TGTGCCAGCTCACCCGACAGGGGGTATCTCGAGCAGTACTTC.

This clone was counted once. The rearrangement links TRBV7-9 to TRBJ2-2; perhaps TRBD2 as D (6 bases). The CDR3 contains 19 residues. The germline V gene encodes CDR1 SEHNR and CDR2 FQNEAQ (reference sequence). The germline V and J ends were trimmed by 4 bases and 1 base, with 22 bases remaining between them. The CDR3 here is CASSSTTRGAGGNTGELFF. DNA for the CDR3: TGTGCCAGCAGCTCCACCACAAGAGGCGCCGGGGGGAACACCGGGGAGCTGTTTTTT.

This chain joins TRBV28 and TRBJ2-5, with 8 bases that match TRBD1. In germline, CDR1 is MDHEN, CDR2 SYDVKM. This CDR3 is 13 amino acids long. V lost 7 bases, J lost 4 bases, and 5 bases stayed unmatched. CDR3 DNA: TGTGCCAGCAAGGACAGGGTTGTAGAGACCCAGTACTTC. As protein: CASKDRVVETQYF.

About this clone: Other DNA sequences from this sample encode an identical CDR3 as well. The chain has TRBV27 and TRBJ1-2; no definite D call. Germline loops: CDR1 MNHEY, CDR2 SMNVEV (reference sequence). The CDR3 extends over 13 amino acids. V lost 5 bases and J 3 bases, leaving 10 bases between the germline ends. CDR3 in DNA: TGTGCCAGCAGTCCAACCGGGGACTATGGCTACACCTTC. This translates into CASSPTGDYGYTF.

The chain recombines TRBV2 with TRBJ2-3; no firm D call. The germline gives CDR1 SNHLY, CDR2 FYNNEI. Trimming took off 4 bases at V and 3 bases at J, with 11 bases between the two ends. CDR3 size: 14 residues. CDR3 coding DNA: TGTGCCAGCAGTGTTCTACGTATGACAGATACGCAGTATTTT. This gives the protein CASSVLRMTDTQYF.

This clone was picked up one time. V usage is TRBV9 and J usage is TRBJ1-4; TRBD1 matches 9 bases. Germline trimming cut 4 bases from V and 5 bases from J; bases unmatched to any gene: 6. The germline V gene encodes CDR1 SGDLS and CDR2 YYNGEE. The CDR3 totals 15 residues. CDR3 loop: CASSLGQGRNEKLFF. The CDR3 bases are TGTGCCAGCAGCCTTGGACAGGGGCGGAATGAAAAACTGTTTTTT.

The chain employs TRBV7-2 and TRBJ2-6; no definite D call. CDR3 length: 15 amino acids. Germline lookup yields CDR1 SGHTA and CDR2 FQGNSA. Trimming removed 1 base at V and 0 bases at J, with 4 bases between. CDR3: CASSLVGSGANVLTF. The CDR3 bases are TGTGCCAGCAGCTTAGTCGGCTCTGGGGCCAACGTCCTGACTTTC.

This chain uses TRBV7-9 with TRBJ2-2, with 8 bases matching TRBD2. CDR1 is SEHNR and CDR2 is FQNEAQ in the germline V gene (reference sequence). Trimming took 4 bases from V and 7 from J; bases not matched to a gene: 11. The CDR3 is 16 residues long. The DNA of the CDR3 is TGTGCCAGCAGCTCCTGGACTAGCCGGGTCGGCGGGGAGCTGTTTTTT. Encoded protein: CASSSWTSRVGGELFF.

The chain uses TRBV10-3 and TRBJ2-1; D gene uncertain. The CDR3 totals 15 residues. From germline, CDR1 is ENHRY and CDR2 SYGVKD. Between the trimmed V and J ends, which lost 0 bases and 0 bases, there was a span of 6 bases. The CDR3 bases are TGTGCCATCAGTGAGTCGGAGAGCTCCTACAATGAGCAGTTCTTC. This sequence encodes CAISESESSYNEQFF.